The 27 T cell receptor beta chains presented below share a single source sample, sequenced in a study of blood T cells in healthy people across ages. Primers used in a second PCR of about 6 to 11 cycles were a sample-barcoded 5' primer and a J-beta primer mix. TCRdb itself ran the 5' RACE reads through MiXCR, one entry per CDR3 protein. The data show fewer than 700,000 distinct CDR3 sequences, around 38% seen once. Sequenced input: blood. The receptors derive from a man at least 80 years old in good health.

This clonotype was counted many times. V usage is TRBV6-5 and J usage is TRBJ2-7; D is possibly TRBD1 or TRBD2 (5 bases each). This CDR3 is 11 amino acids long. Deletions cut 8 bases from V and 6 bases from J, with 11 bases between. Germline-derived CDR1 and CDR2 are MNHEY and SVGAGI. CDR3 coding DNA: TGTGCCAGCCGAGGGGTAGGCGAGCAGTACTTC. Its protein is CASRGVGEQYF.

The CDR3 sequence: CSARKSGAGNEQFF. The CDR3 region has the DNA TGCAGTGCTAGAAAGTCGGGAGCGGGCAATGAGCAGTTCTTC. The chain links TRBV20-1 to TRBJ2-1, with D perhaps matching TRBD2 (6 bases). CDR3 length: 14 amino acids. CDR1 DFQATT and CDR2 SNEGSKA come from the germline V gene (reference sequence). Trimming stripped 2 bases from V and 6 bases from J, with 14 bases between.

This clonotype turned up a few times. The chain is built from TRBV12-3 or TRBV12-4 and TRBJ1-2, with a possible D match to TRBD1 (5 bases). Deletions cut 6 bases from V and 5 bases from J, with 16 bases between. CDR3 length equals 14 residues. The CDR3 DNA follows: TGTGCCAGCAGGACCGGGACCCCAGGTTATGGCTACACCTTC. As protein: CASRTGTPGYGYTF.

The V call is TRBV20-1, the J call TRBJ2-7; unclear D gene. The CDR3 length is 14 residues. From germline, CDR1 is DFQATT and CDR2 SNEGSKA (reference sequence). The V end lost 7 bases, the J end lost 4 bases, and 20 bases lay between the germline ends. The CDR3 loop is CSVIRPFSAYEQYF. For the CDR3, the DNA is TGCAGTGTCATACGACCATTCAGCGCTTACGAGCAGTACTTC.

The chain combines TRBV6-2 or TRBV6-3 with TRBJ2-5; 8 bases map to TRBD2. The V gene end was trimmed by 8 bases and the J gene end by 11 bases; junction bases not matched to a gene: 13. Germline values: CDR1 MNHEY, CDR2 SVGEGT. This CDR3 region has 13 residues. CDR3 residues: CASHLAGSAEQYF. DNA for the CDR3: TGTGCCAGCCATTTAGCGGGGTCAGCAGAGCAGTACTTC.

The V gene is TRBV20-1, the J gene TRBJ2-7; D call uncertain. CDR1 DFQATT and CDR2 SNEGSKA come from the germline V gene (reference sequence). This CDR3 contains 14 residues. V was cut by 0 bases and J by 0 bases, with 9 bases left in between. Here the CDR3 reads CSARDVGLSYEQYF. DNA of the CDR3: TGCAGTGCTAGAGATGTTGGGCTCTCCTACGAGCAGTACTTC.

The chain couples TRBV7-2 to TRBJ1-1; 7 bases line up with TRBD1. V was clipped by 5 bases and J by 0 bases; unmatched bases: 12. The CDR3 length is 17 residues. CDR1 and CDR2 (germline): SGHTA, FQGNSA. The CDR3 nucleotides are TGTGCCAGCAGCCGTCCCCGGGACAGCCCCATGAACACTGAAGCTTTCTTT. Translated, it gives CASSRPRDSPMNTEAFF. Together with reference TRBV7-2 and TRBJ1-1, the CDR3 gives the full variable domain: GAGVSQSPSNKVTEKGKDVELRCDPISGHTALYWYRQSLGQGLEFLIYFQGNSAPDKSGLPSDRFSAERTGGSVSTLTIQRTQQEDSAVYLCASSRPRDSPMNTEAFFGQGTRLTVV.

The CDR3 bases are TGTGCCAGCAGCCTAGGGGAAGGGAGAGTGCCCCAGCATTTT. It codes for CASSLGEGRVPQHF. The V gene is TRBV9, the J gene TRBJ1-5; tentative D call: TRBD1 (5 bases). This CDR3 spans 14 amino acids. Germline V gene lookup returns CDR1 SGDLS and CDR2 YYNGEE. The V end lost 4 bases, the J end lost 9 bases, and 17 bases lay between the germline ends. Full variable domain (rest looked up from reference TRBV9 and TRBJ1-5): DSGVTQTPKHLITATGQRVTLRCSPRSGDLSVYWYQQSLDQGLQFLIQYYNGEERAKGNILERFSAQQFPDLHSELNLSSLELGDSALYFCASSLGEGRVPQHFGDGTRLSIL.

The V and J genes are TRBV7-3 and TRBJ2-1, with D perhaps TRBD1 (6 bases). Looked up from germline, CDR1 is SGHTA and CDR2 is FQGTGA. This CDR3 is 14 amino acids long. Trimming stripped 1 base from V and 10 bases from J, with 14 bases between. CDR3 bases: TGTGCCAGCAGCTTAAGGGCCCAGGGGTTCGAGCAGTTCTTC. This encodes CASSLRAQGFEQFF.

This chain joins TRBV6-1 and TRBJ2-7, with TRBD1 matching over 10 bases. This CDR3 contains 15 residues. V trimming: 6 bases; J trimming: 4 bases; junction bases outside the gene matches: 9. Per germline, CDR1 MNHNS and CDR2 SASEGT. The CDR3 DNA reads TGTGCCAGCAGCTCACTTGGGACAGGGGCTTACGAGCAGTACTTC. Residues: CASSSLGTGAYEQYF.

This clonotype was seen a handful of times. The chain uses TRBV12-5 and TRBJ2-3; D is perhaps TRBD1 or TRBD2 (5 bases each). Trimming removed 7 bases at V and 6 bases at J, with 20 bases between. The CDR3 totals 15 residues. Germline V gives CDR1 LGHNT, CDR2 FRNRAP. CDR3 sequence reads: CASAPPSGPADTQYF. The CDR3 coding sequence is TGTGCTAGTGCCCCCCCGTCGGGGCCGGCGGATACGCAGTATTTT. Supplemented by reference TRBV12-5 and TRBJ2-3, the full variable domain reads DARVTQTPRHKVTEMGQEVTMRCQPILGHNTVFWYRQTMMQGLELLAYFRNRAPLDDSGMPKDRFSAEMPDATLATLKIQPSEPRDSAVYFCASAPPSGPADTQYFGPGTRLTVL.

The chain's CDR3 is CASSPAFQGRENVQYF. The CDR3 DNA follows: TGTGCCAGCAGCCCGGCCTTTCAGGGGCGGGAAAACGTTCAGTACTTC. The chain combines TRBV7-2 with TRBJ2-5; the D gene could be TRBD1 or TRBD2 (6 bases each). This CDR3 region has 16 residues. Germline CDR1 and CDR2: SGHTA and FQGNSA. V lost 5 bases and J lost 11, with 27 bases in between.

The V call is TRBV24-1, the J call TRBJ2-3, with TRBD2 matching 9 bases. The J segment lost 5 bases and the V segment lost 4 bases, leaving 12 bases of the junction unmatched. Per the germline V gene, CDR1 is KGHDR and CDR2 is SFDVKD. The CDR3 runs 17 residues. This CDR3 reads CATSDQGRLAEGDTQYF. CDR3 DNA: TGTGCCACCAGTGACCAGGGCCGACTAGCGGAGGGAGATACGCAGTATTTT.

The V and J genes are TRBV12-3 or TRBV12-4 and TRBJ1-6; D not certain. Trimming cost V 3 bases and J 7 bases, with 10 bases left between them. The length of the CDR3 is 14 residues. As DNA, the CDR3 is TGTGCCAGCAGTTTGGGCAAGGCAAATTCACCCCTCCACTTT. Protein: CASSLGKANSPLHF.

This clonotype was seen only a few times. As DNA, the CDR3 is TGTGCCAGCAGCGTAACGGGGCCATACGAGCAGTACTTC. It encodes CASSVTGPYEQYF. The J gene is TRBJ2-7, the V gene TRBV7-2; the D gene could be TRBD1 or TRBD2 (5 bases each). The CDR3 has 13 amino acids. Germline V gene sequence: CDR1 SGHTA, CDR2 FQGNSA. Trimming stripped 5 bases from V and 4 bases from J, with 12 bases between.

J is TRBJ2-1 and V is TRBV7-2; 9 nucleotides line up with TRBD1. The assigned J gene may be wrong: the sequence end matches TRBJ2-7 better. The germline gives CDR1 SGHTA, CDR2 FQGNSA. The CDR3 has 20 amino acids. Written as DNA, the CDR3 is TGTGCCAGCAGCTTAGCGCCGGGACAGGGTCAAAGGAGCTCCTACAATGAGCAGTACTTC. Encoded protein: CASSLAPGQGQRSSYNEQYF.

The rearrangement uses TRBV7-9 and TRBJ2-7; D not certain. Trimming removed 5 bases at V and 4 bases at J, with 15 bases between. The germline V gene has CDR1 SEHNR and CDR2 FQNEAQ (reference sequence). The length of the CDR3 is 14 residues. The CDR3 spells CASSVPRAPYEQYF. The CDR3 coding sequence is TGTGCCAGCAGCGTTCCAAGGGCCCCGTACGAGCAGTACTTC.

This clonotype came up a few times. J is TRBJ2-3 and V is TRBV20-1; D gene uncertain. The CDR3 runs 14 residues. Trimming removed 4 bases from V and 7 bases from J, with 18 bases in between. Per the germline V gene, CDR1 is DFQATT and CDR2 is SNEGSKA (reference sequence). CDR3 amino acids: CSATLLGSGHTQYF. The CDR3 DNA is TGCAGTGCTACCCTGTTGGGGTCAGGCCATACGCAGTATTTT.

This clonotype was seen a few times. The rearrangement joins TRBV20-1 to TRBJ2-7; 7 positions agree with TRBD1. Per the germline V gene, CDR1 is DFQATT and CDR2 is SNEGSKA (reference sequence). V shed 2 bases and J 2 bases; nucleotides not matched to a gene: 3. CDR3 length: 13 residues. The CDR3 is CSARIRGTYEQYF. The DNA for the CDR3 is TGCAGTGCTAGAATCAGGGGGACCTACGAGCAGTACTTC.

The chain employs TRBV20-1 and TRBJ1-2, with 8 positions matching TRBD1. In germline, CDR1 is DFQATT, CDR2 SNEGSKA (reference sequence). The CDR3 is made up of 15 amino acids. V gave up 5 bases and J gave up 7 bases; unmatched junction bases: 15. CDR3 protein: CSAGPKSYRGSGYTF. The CDR3 region has the DNA TGCAGTGCTGGACCTAAGAGTTACAGGGGGTCTGGCTACACCTTC.

This chain connects TRBV4-2 to TRBJ2-5; 10 bases are a match to TRBD2. The ends lost 0 bases at V and 4 bases at J; junction bases unmatched: 8. Germline loops: CDR1 LGHNA, CDR2 YNFKEQ. The CDR3 consists of 17 residues. The CDR3 spells CASSQEVSGGPGETQYF. In DNA form, the CDR3 reads TGTGCCAGCAGCCAAGAGGTTAGCGGGGGGCCAGGAGAGACCCAGTACTTC.

The rearrangement uses TRBV6-2 or TRBV6-3 and TRBJ2-1; possible D gene TRBD2, 6 bases. V lost 1 base to trimming and J lost 4 bases, with 14 bases between them. Germline V lookup: CDR1 MNHEY, CDR2 SVGEGT. CDR3 length equals 16 residues. CDR3 coding DNA: TGTGCCAGCAGTTACTGGGCTGGGAGCGGGTACAATGAGCAGTTCTTC. Protein product: CASSYWAGSGYNEQFF.

In its sample, this clonotype was seen a few times. The chain carries TRBV21-1 and TRBJ1-2. TRBV21-1 is listed as a pseudogene. CDR3 length: 15 amino acids. CDR3 DNA: TGTGCCAGCAGCAAAGTATCGCCAGACTCCTATGGCTACACCTTC. Its protein is CASSKVSPDSYGYTF.

V usage is TRBV24-1 and J usage is TRBJ1-5; D may be TRBD1 (6 bases). The CDR3 has 13 amino acids. Germline CDR1 is KGHDR and CDR2 is SFDVKD. V lost 5 bases and J 2 bases, leaving 6 bases between the germline ends. The CDR3 is CATSGQGNQPQHF. The CDR3 DNA is TGTGCCACCAGTGGACAGGGCAATCAGCCCCAGCATTTT.

This clonotype was observed a handful of times. The rearrangement joins TRBV20-1 to TRBJ2-1; a possible D gene is TRBD2 (6 bases). CDR3 length: 14 residues. Per the germline V gene, CDR1 is DFQATT and CDR2 is SNEGSKA (reference sequence). V shed 8 bases and J shed 6 bases, with 20 bases lying between them. CDR3 sequence: CSPRTTEVFNEQFF. In DNA form, the CDR3 reads TGCAGTCCCAGGACTACGGAGGTGTTCAATGAGCAGTTCTTC.

Ten or more counts support this clonotype. The chain combines TRBV11-3 with TRBJ2-3; the D is unclear. Germline V gives CDR1 SGHNT, CDR2 YENEEA. The CDR3 covers 12 residues. Trimming pared 3 bases from V and 4 bases from J, leaving 5 bases between. The CDR3 region is CASSLLSDTQYF. The CDR3 region has the DNA TGTGCCAGCAGCTTGTTATCAGATACGCAGTATTTT. The whole variable domain, remainder taken from reference TRBV11-3 and TRBJ2-3, is EAGVVQSPRYKIIEKKQPVAFWCNPISGHNTLYWYLQNLGQGPELLIRYENEEAVDDSQLPKDRFSAERLKGVDSTLKIQPAELGDSAVYLCASSLLSDTQYFGPGTRLTVL.

The CDR3 DNA reads TGTGCCAGCAGTTTAAAGGGACGGAGACAAGAGACCCAGTACTTC. Protein: CASSLKGRRQETQYF. The genes are TRBV27 and TRBJ2-4; either TRBD1 or TRBD2 may fit D (5 bases each). The end of the DNA is better explained by TRBJ2-5, so the J call may be wrong. Germline CDR1 is MNHEY and CDR2 is SMNVEV (reference sequence). The CDR3 covers 15 residues.